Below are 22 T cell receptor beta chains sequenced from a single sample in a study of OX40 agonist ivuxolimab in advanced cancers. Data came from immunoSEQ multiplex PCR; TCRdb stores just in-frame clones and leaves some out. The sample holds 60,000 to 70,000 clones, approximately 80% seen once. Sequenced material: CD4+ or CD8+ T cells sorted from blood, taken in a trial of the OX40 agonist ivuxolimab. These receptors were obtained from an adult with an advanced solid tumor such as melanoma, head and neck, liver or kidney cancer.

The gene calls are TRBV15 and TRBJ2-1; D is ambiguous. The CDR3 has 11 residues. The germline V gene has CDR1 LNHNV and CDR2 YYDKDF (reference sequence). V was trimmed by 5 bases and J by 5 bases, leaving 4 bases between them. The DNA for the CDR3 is TGTGCCACCAGCCCCCACAATGAGCAGTTCTTC. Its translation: CATSPHNEQFF.

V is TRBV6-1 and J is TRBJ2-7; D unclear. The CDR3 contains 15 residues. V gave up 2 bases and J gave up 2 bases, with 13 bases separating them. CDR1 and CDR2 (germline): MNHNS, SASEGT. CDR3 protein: CASSENPQVPYEQYV. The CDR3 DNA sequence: TGTGCCAGCAGTGAAAACCCCCAGGTCCCCTACGAGCAGTACGTC.

CDR3 bases: TGTGCCAGCAGTTTAAACCGGGATAACTATGGCTACACCTTC. This translates into CASSLNRDNYGYTF. The rearrangement joins TRBV6-1 to TRBJ1-2; D gene uncertain. With 5 bases removed from V and 1 base from J, the gap between germline ends came to 11 bases. The length of the CDR3 is 14 residues. The germline gives CDR1 MNHNS, CDR2 SASEGT.

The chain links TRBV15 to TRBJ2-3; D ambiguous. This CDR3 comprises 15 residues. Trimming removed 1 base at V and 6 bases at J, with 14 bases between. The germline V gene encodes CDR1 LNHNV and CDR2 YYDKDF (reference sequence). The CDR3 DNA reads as TGTGCCACCAGCAGAGTCTCAGCAATCGACGATACGCAGTATTTT. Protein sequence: CATSRVSAIDDTQYF.

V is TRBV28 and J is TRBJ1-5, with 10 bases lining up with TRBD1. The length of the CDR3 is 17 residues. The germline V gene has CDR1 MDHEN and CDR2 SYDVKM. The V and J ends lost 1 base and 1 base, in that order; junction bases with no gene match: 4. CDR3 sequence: CASSLLGTGVSNQPQHF. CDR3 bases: TGTGCCAGCAGTTTATTAGGGACAGGGGTGAGCAATCAGCCCCAGCATTTT.

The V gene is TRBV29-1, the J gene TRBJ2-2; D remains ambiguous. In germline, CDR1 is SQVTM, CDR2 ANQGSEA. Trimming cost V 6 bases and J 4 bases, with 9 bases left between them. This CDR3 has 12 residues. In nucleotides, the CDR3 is TGCAGCGTCTGTGAGAGCACCGGGGAGCTGTTTTTT. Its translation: CSVCESTGELFF.

DNA for the CDR3: TGCGCCAGCAGCTTGGCGGACAGCATCAGACCGAATTCACCCCTCCACTTT. Translation: CASSLADSIRPNSPLHF. The V call is TRBV5-1, the J call TRBJ1-6, with a weak D call TRBD1 (6 bases). Germline values: CDR1 SGHRS, CDR2 YFSETQ. CDR3 size: 17 residues. Trimming cost V 0 bases and J 7 bases, with 17 bases left between them.

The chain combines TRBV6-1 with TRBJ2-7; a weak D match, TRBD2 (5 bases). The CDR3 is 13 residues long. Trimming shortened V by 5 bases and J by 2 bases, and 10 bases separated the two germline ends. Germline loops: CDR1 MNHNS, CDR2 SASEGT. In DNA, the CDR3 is TGTGCCAGCAGTAGAGCGGATCCCTACGAGCAGTACTTC. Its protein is CASSRADPYEQYF.

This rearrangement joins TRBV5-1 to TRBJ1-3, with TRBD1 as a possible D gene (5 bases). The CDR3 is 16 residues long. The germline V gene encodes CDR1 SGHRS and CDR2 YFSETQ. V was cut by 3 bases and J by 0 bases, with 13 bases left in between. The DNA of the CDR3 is TGCGCCAGCAGCTCTACAGGCGTCAACTCTGGAAACACCATATATTTT. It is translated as CASSSTGVNSGNTIYF.

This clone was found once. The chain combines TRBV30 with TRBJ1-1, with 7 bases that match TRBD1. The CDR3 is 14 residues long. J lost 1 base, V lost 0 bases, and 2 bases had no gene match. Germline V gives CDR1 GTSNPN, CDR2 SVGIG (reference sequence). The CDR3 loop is CAWSVGQTNTEAFF. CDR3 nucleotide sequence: TGTGCCTGGAGTGTGGGACAGACGAACACTGAAGCTTTCTTT.

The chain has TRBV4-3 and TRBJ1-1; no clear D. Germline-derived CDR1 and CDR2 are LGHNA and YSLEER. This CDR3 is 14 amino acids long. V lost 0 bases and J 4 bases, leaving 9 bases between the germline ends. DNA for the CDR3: TGCGCCAGCAGCCAAGATCGATCGGGCACTGAAGCTTTCTTT. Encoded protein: CASSQDRSGTEAFF.

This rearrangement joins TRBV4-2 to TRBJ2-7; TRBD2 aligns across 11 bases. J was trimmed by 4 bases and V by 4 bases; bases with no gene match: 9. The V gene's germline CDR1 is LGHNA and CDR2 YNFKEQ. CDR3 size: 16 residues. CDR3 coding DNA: TGTGCCAGCAGCCCCCCAGGAGCTAGCGGGAGGTACGAGCAGTACTTC. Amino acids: CASSPPGASGRYEQYF.

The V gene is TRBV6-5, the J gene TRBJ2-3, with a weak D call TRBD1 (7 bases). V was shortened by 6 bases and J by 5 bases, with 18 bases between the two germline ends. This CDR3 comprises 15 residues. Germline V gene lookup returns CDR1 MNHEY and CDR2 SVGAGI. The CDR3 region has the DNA TGTGCCAGCAGACCCACTCGGCAGGGGGGAGATACGCAGTATTTT. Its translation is CASRPTRQGGDTQYF.

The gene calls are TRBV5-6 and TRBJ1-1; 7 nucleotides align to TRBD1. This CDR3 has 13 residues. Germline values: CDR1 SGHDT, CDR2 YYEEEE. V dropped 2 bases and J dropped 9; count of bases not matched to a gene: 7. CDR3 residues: CASSLATGKKAFF. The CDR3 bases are TGTGCCAGCAGCTTAGCGACAGGGAAAAAAGCTTTCTTT.

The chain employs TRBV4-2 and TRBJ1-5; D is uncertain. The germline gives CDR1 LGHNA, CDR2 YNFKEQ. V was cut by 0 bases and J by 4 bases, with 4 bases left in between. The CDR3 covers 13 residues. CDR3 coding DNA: TGTGCCAGCAGCCAAGATTCAAATCAGCCCCAGCATTTT. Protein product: CASSQDSNQPQHF.

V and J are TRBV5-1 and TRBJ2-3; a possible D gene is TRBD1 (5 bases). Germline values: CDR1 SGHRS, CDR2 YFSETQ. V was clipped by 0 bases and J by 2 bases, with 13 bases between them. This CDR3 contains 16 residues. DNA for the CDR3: TGCGCCAGCAGCTTGGGGTGGGTCAGGGACACAGATACGCAGTATTTT. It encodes CASSLGWVRDTDTQYF.

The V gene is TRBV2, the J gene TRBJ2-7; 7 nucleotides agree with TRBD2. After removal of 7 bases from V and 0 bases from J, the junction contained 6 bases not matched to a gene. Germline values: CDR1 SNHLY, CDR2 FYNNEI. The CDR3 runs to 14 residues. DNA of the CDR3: TGTGCCAGCAAAGTAGCGGGTAGCTCCTACGAGCAGTACGTC. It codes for CASKVAGSSYEQYV.

The CDR3 sequence is CASSHRGTGGMETQYF. CDR3 DNA sequence: TGTGCCAGCAGCCATCGGGGGACAGGGGGCATGGAGACCCAGTACTTC. This chain joins TRBV11-2 and TRBJ2-5; TRBD1 matches 12 bases. Germline CDR1 and CDR2: SGHAT and FQNNGV. The V segment lost 5 bases and the J segment 5 bases; nucleotides outside the gene matches: 9. This CDR3 spans 16 amino acids.

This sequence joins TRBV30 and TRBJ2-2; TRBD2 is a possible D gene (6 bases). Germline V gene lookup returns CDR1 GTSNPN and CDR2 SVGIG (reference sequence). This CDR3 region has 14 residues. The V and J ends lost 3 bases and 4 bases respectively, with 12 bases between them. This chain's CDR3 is CAWRPGLLTGELFF. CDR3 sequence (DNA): TGTGCCTGGAGGCCGGGACTCCTCACCGGGGAGCTGTTTTTT.

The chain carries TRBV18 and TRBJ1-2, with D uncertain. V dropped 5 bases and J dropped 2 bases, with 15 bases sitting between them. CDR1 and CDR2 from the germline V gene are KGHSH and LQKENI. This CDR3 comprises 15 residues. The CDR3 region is CASSIRANPNYGYTF. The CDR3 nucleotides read TGTGCCAGCTCAATTCGGGCAAACCCCAACTATGGCTACACCTTC.

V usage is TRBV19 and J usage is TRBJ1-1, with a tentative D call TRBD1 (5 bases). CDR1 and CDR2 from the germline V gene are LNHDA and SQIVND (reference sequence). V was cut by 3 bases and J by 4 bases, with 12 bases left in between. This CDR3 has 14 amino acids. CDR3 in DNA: TGTGCCAGTAGTATTCCCAGGGTGATCACTGAAGCTTTCTTT. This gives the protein CASSIPRVITEAFF.

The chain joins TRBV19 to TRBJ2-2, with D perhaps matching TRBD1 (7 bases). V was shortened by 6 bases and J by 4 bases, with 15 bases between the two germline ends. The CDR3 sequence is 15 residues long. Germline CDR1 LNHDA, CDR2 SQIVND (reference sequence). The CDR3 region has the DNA TGTGCCAGTAGCCAGGGGGGATCGGTCACCGGGGAGCTGTTTTTT. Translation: CASSQGGSVTGELFF.